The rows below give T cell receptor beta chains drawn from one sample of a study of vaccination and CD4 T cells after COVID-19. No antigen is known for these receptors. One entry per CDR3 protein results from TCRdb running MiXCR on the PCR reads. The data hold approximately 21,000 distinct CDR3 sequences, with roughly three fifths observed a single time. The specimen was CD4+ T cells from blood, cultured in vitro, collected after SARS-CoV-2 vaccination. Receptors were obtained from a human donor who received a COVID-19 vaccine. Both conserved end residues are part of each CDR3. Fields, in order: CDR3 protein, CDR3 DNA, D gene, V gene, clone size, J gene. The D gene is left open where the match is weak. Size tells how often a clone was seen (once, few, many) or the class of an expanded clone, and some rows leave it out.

CASSPGTGGGAFF	TGTGCCAGCAGCCCCGGGACAGGGGGAGGGGCTTTCTTT	TRBD1	TRBV7-9	few	TRBJ1-1
CASSEQLGTSGIRYF	TGCGCCAGCAGTGAGCAACTCGGGACTAGCGGAATCAGGTATTTT	TRBD2	TRBV10-1	NA	TRBJ2-3
CASRPGQGQQPQHF	TGTGCCAGCAGGCCGGGACAGGGGCAACAGCCCCAGCATTTT	TRBD1	TRBV6-1	NA	TRBJ1-5
CSARRTVGYGYTF	TGCAGTGCTAGACGGACAGTCGGCTATGGCTACACCTTC	NA	TRBV20-1	NA	TRBJ1-2
CASRDRTSTDTQYF	TGTGCCAGCAGAGACAGGACTAGCACAGATACGCAGTATTTT	NA	TRBV6-1	NA	TRBJ2-3
CASSHLAGQVDYEQYF	TGTGCCAGCAGCCACCTAGCAGGTCAGGTGGACTACGAGCAGTACTTC	NA	TRBV6-1	NA	TRBJ2-7
CASSPDRGRPGYTF	TGTGCCAGTAGTCCCGACAGGGGGCGGCCTGGCTACACCTTC	TRBD1	TRBV19	NA	TRBJ1-2
CASSFDREAVGNTIYF	TGTGCCAGCAGTTTCGACAGGGAAGCCGTTGGAAACACCATATATTTT	TRBD1	TRBV6-5	few	TRBJ1-3
CASSATVSGNTIYF	TGTGCCAGCAGTGCGACGGTCTCTGGAAACACCATATATTTT	NA	TRBV6-1	NA	TRBJ1-3
CAWRAYGTASSPSYNSPLHF	TGTGCCTGGAGGGCTTACGGGACAGCTTCTTCTCCCTCCTATAATTCACCCCTCCACTTT	TRBD1	TRBV30	NA	TRBJ1-6